These T cell receptor beta chains were read from a single sample in a study of blood T cell repertoires in COVID-19. The assay was immunoSEQ multiplex PCR, and TCRdb's table has in-frame clones only and misses some. The sample lists 200,000 to 250,000 clones, 83% seen once, with about 1.3% in the top ten. Sample: peripheral blood. These receptors all come from a woman in her thirties with COVID-19, enrolled during active disease. CDR3s include the opening cysteine and the closing phenylalanine or tryptophan. D genes are given only for firm matches. The size field is filled for only some rows; it gives once, few, many or a size class.

clone size	J gene	D gene	V gene	CDR3 protein	CDR3 DNA
.	TRBJ2-5	.	TRBV30	CASYQIGVQETQYF	TGTGCCTCCTATCAAATCGGGGTACAAGAGACCCAGTACTTC
.	TRBJ2-3	.	TRBV5-1	CASSTTGPDTQYF	TGCGCCAGCAGCACAACAGGGCCAGATACGCAGTATTTT
.	TRBJ1-5	.	TRBV27	CASSLNSGFGQPQHF	TGTGCCAGCAGTTTAAATTCCGGGTTCGGACAGCCCCAGCATTTT
.	TRBJ1-1	.	TRBV11-2	CASSFIGGGTEAFF	TGTGCCAGCAGCTTTATTGGGGGAGGCACTGAAGCTTTCTTT
.	TRBJ2-7	.	TRBV12-3/TRBV12-4	CASSPTSYEQYF	TGTGCCAGCAGCCCTACCTCCTACGAGCAGTACTTC
.	TRBJ2-1	TRBD1	TRBV15	CATSRDRGTGAGSYNEQFF	TGTGCCACCAGCAGAGATCGGGGGACAGGGGCGGGCTCCTACAATGAGCAGTTCTTC
.	TRBJ1-2	TRBD1	TRBV5-8	CASSGWTGFNYGYTF	TGTGCCAGCAGCGGCTGGACAGGGTTTAACTATGGCTACACCTTC
few	TRBJ1-2	.	TRBV5-1	CASSLELETLGGYTF	TGCGCCAGCAGCTTGGAGCTGGAGACGCTCGGTGGCTACACCTTC
.	TRBJ2-7	TRBD2	TRBV6-2/TRBV6-3	CASNPREGYEQYF	TGTGCCAGCAACCCCAGGGAGGGCTACGAGCAGTACTTC
.	TRBJ2-5	TRBD2	TRBV11-2	CASSFLAGARETQYF	TGTGCCAGCAGCTTCTTAGCGGGAGCACGGGAGACCCAGTACTTC
.	TRBJ2-3	.	TRBV27	CASSLGLPTDTQYF	TGTGCCAGCAGTTTAGGGCTACCCACAGATACGCAGTATTTT
.	TRBJ1-4	TRBD1	TRBV2	CASRQGVTNEKLFF	TGTGCCAGCAGGCAGGGGGTCACTAATGAAAAACTGTTTTTT
.	TRBJ2-7	TRBD1	TRBV19	CASSAGQGLYEQYF	TGTGCCAGTAGTGCGGGACAGGGGCTCTACGAGCAGTACTTC
.	TRBJ2-1	TRBD1	TRBV19	CASSPTGRNEQFF	TGTGCCAGTAGTCCGACAGGGCGCAATGAGCAGTTCTTC
.	TRBJ1-5	.	TRBV19	CASTVGGGNQPQHF	TGTGCCAGTACTGTCGGAGGAGGCAATCAGCCCCAGCATTTT
once	TRBJ2-4	TRBD2	TRBV25-1	CASSESQLAVKYF	TGTGCCAGCAGTGAATCCCAGCTAGCGGTCAAATACTTC
.	TRBJ2-3	.	TRBV5-1	CASSHPEWADTQYF	TGCGCCAGCAGCCATCCGGAGTGGGCAGATACGCAGTATTTT